Listed below are T cell receptor beta chains from one sample, sequenced in a study of CD4 T cells in relation to SARS-CoV-2 and coronaviruses. Method: immunoSEQ multiplex PCR; TCRdb's copy keeps in-frame clones and lacks some. The sample has approximately 20,000 clones, 76% seen once. These receptors have no identified antigens. The sample comprised CD4+ T cells from PBMCs, cultured in vitro. Source of these receptors: a human donor in good health. Each CDR3 is given with its conserved first and last residue. A D gene is named only where the DNA matches it firmly. For some rows the clone size is stated as once, few or many, or as a class when expanded; others skip it.

j_gene,v_gene,abundance,d_gene,len,CDR3aa,CDR3nt
TRBJ2-2,TRBV11-2,.,.,17,CASSPRTGTINTGELFF,TGTGCCAGCAGCCCAAGGACCGGGACCATTAACACCGGGGAGCTGTTTTTT
TRBJ2-3,TRBV11-3,.,TRBD2,15,CASSSGLAAGGTQYF,TGTGCCAGCAGCTCCGGACTAGCGGCAGGTGGTACGCAGTATTTT
TRBJ2-1,TRBV2,once,TRBD1,11,CASDPGTGGFF,TGTGCCAGCGACCCCGGGACAGGTGGGTTCTTC
TRBJ1-1,TRBV6-4,few,.,15,CASSHTEEGKSEAFF,TGTGCCAGCAGCCATACAGAGGAGGGAAAGTCTGAAGCTTTCTTT
TRBJ1-5,TRBV2,.,.,16,CASSDLGRVSNQPQHF,TGTGCCAGCAGTGATCTCGGCAGGGTGAGCAATCAGCCCCAGCATTTT
TRBJ2-7,TRBV6-6,.,TRBD1,14,CASSQDRDSHEQYF,TGTGCCAGCAGTCAAGACCGGGACAGCCACGAGCAGTACTTC
TRBJ2-3,TRBV29-1,.,TRBD2,15,CSVAGSSGIPNTQYF,TGCAGCGTTGCGGGTTCTAGCGGGATACCGAATACGCAGTATTTT
TRBJ1-1,TRBV10-3,.,.,12,CAISDPGYGAFF,TGTGCCATCAGTGACCCAGGTTACGGAGCTTTCTTT
TRBJ2-5,TRBV27,.,TRBD2,16,CASSHLLAEHQETQYF,TGTGCCAGCAGTCACCTACTAGCGGAGCACCAAGAGACCCAGTACTTC
TRBJ2-7,TRBV11-2,.,TRBD2,15,CASSEGLAGGYEQYF,TGTGCCAGCAGCGAGGGACTAGCGGGAGGGTACGAGCAGTACTTC
TRBJ1-3,TRBV18,.,.,16,CASSPGFENSGNTIYF,TGTGCCAGCTCACCGGGCTTCGAAAACTCTGGAAACACCATATATTTT